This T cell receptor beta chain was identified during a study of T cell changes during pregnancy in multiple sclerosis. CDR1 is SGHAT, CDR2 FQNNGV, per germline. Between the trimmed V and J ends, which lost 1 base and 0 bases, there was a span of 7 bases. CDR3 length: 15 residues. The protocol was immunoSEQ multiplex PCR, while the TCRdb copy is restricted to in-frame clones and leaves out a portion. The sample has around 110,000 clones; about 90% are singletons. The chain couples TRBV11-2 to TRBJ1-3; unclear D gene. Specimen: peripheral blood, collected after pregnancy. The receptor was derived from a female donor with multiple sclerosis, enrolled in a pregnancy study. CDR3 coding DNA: TGTGCCAGCAGCTTAGTCGGGAGCTCTGGAAACACCATATATTTT. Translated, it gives CASSLVGSSGNTIYF.